Listed below are T cell receptor beta chains from one sample, sequenced in a study of T-cell memory formation after mild COVID-19. TCRdb re-called the 5' RACE reads through MiXCR, storing one row per CDR3 protein. The sample contains 380,000 or so distinct CDR3 sequences, 12% to 15% of which appear only once. Sequenced: PBMCs or a T cell subset sorted from them (not recorded which). The receptors were gathered from a man younger than 35 who had mild COVID-19 (a few samples of this study predate the infection). Cell type and time point are not known. Both conserved end residues are part of each CDR3. Each record gives: J gene, V gene, D gene, clone size, CDR3 DNA, CDR3 protein. A D gene is named only where the DNA matches it firmly. Expanded clones get a size class; other rows say once, few or many, or leave the size out.

j_call: TRBJ1-4; v_call: TRBV9; d_call: -; clone_size: -; cdr3_nt: TGTGCCAGCAGCCCCACTATGGGTATAGGTGAAAAACTGTTTTTT; cdr3_aa: CASSPTMGIGEKLFF
j_call: TRBJ2-3; v_call: TRBV20-1; d_call: -; clone_size: -; cdr3_nt: TGCAGTGCCGTCTTAGGGACTGGCACAGATACGCAGTATTTT; cdr3_aa: CSAVLGTGTDTQYF
j_call: TRBJ2-2; v_call: TRBV4-1; d_call: -; clone_size: few; cdr3_nt: TGCGCCAGCAGCTTTCAGGGAGAGAGCGCCGCCGGGGAGCTGTTTTTT; cdr3_aa: CASSFQGESAAGELFF
j_call: TRBJ2-2; v_call: TRBV7-2; d_call: TRBD1; clone_size: -; cdr3_nt: TGTGCCAGCAGCTTAGCGCCAGGGGGCGCAACCGGGGAGCTGTTTTTT; cdr3_aa: CASSLAPGGATGELFF
j_call: TRBJ2-1; v_call: TRBV5-6; d_call: -; clone_size: -; cdr3_nt: TGTGCCAGCAGCTTATCCCCCTTCCTGCCCAATGAGCAGTTCTTC; cdr3_aa: CASSLSPFLPNEQFF
j_call: TRBJ2-5; v_call: TRBV4-3; d_call: -; clone_size: few; cdr3_nt: TGCGCCAGCAGCCCCTCAGCCACCGGAGAGACCCAGTACTTC; cdr3_aa: CASSPSATGETQYF
j_call: TRBJ2-3; v_call: TRBV30; d_call: -; clone_size: few; cdr3_nt: TGTGCCTGGAGTGTACTGACAGGCGATACGCAGTATTTT; cdr3_aa: CAWSVLTGDTQYF
j_call: TRBJ1-5; v_call: TRBV24-1; d_call: TRBD1; clone_size: -; cdr3_nt: TGTGCCACCAGTGATCCCCGAGGGGGCCTCAATCAGCCCCAGCATTTT; cdr3_aa: CATSDPRGGLNQPQHF
j_call: TRBJ2-1; v_call: TRBV7-9; d_call: TRBD2; clone_size: -; cdr3_nt: TGTGCCAGCAGCACCGGACTAGCGGGAACGGGTGTAGGGCAGTTCTTC; cdr3_aa: CASSTGLAGTGVGQFF
j_call: TRBJ2-2; v_call: TRBV5-4; d_call: TRBD2; clone_size: few; cdr3_nt: TGTGCCAGCAGCGTTGGACTAGCGGGGGCCCACACCGGGGAGCTGTTTTTT; cdr3_aa: CASSVGLAGAHTGELFF
j_call: TRBJ1-1; v_call: TRBV12-3/TRBV12-4; d_call: -; clone_size: few; cdr3_nt: TGTGCCAGCAGTTTAGACCATATGGCCGCGGGATCGCTGAACACTGAAGCTTTCTTT; cdr3_aa: CASSLDHMAAGSLNTEAFF
j_call: TRBJ2-5; v_call: TRBV5-1; d_call: TRBD1; clone_size: -; cdr3_nt: TGCGCCAGCAGCGTACAACAGGGGAGTGGGGACCAGTACTTC; cdr3_aa: CASSVQQGSGDQYF
j_call: TRBJ1-1; v_call: TRBV6-2/TRBV6-3; d_call: -; clone_size: few; cdr3_nt: TGTGCCAGCACCAGGACGGGCCCCGCTTTCTTT; cdr3_aa: CASTRTGPAFF
j_call: TRBJ1-5; v_call: TRBV4-3; d_call: -; clone_size: few; cdr3_nt: TGCGCCAGCAGCCAAGTGGGCCGCCAGCCCCAGCATTTT; cdr3_aa: CASSQVGRQPQHF
j_call: TRBJ2-6; v_call: TRBV11-2; d_call: -; clone_size: many; cdr3_nt: TGTGCCAGCCGCTTCTCTGGGGCCAACGTCCTGACTTTC; cdr3_aa: CASRFSGANVLTF
j_call: TRBJ2-2; v_call: TRBV9; d_call: -; clone_size: -; cdr3_nt: TGTGCCAGCAGCGTGACGGTTAACACCGGGGAGCTGTTTTTT; cdr3_aa: CASSVTVNTGELFF
j_call: TRBJ2-3; v_call: TRBV7-3; d_call: TRBD2; clone_size: many; cdr3_nt: TGTGCCAGCAGCTACATCCCGACTAGCGGCGTTGATACGCAGTATTTT; cdr3_aa: CASSYIPTSGVDTQYF
j_call: TRBJ1-6; v_call: TRBV5-5; d_call: -; clone_size: many; cdr3_nt: TGTGCCAGCAGCTTGACCCTGGACCATTATAATTCACCCCTCCACTTT; cdr3_aa: CASSLTLDHYNSPLHF
j_call: TRBJ2-7; v_call: TRBV4-3; d_call: -; clone_size: few; cdr3_nt: TGCGCCAGCAGCCAGATTTGGCTAGCCTCCTACGAGCAGTACTTC; cdr3_aa: CASSQIWLASYEQYF
j_call: TRBJ1-5; v_call: TRBV6-2/TRBV6-3; d_call: -; clone_size: many; cdr3_nt: TGTGCCAGCAGCTACCCCGGCAGGGGAAATCAGCCCCAGCATTTT; cdr3_aa: CASSYPGRGNQPQHF
j_call: TRBJ2-2; v_call: TRBV10-3; d_call: TRBD1; clone_size: -; cdr3_nt: TGTGCCATCAGGGGCTTTGACAGGGCGACCACCGGGGAGCTGTTTTTT; cdr3_aa: CAIRGFDRATTGELFF
j_call: TRBJ1-2; v_call: TRBV7-9; d_call: TRBD1; clone_size: few; cdr3_nt: TGTGCCAGCAGCTTAGTTGCGGGGACAGCCTACTATGGCTACACCTTC; cdr3_aa: CASSLVAGTAYYGYTF
j_call: TRBJ1-1; v_call: TRBV15; d_call: -; clone_size: -; cdr3_nt: TGTGCCACCAGCAGACCCTTCTGGGGGTCCACTGAAGCTTTCTTT; cdr3_aa: CATSRPFWGSTEAFF
j_call: TRBJ2-5; v_call: TRBV4-1; d_call: TRBD1; clone_size: -; cdr3_nt: TGCGCCAGCAGCCAATACATAGACAGGGGAGAGACCCAGTACTTC; cdr3_aa: CASSQYIDRGETQYF
j_call: TRBJ2-7; v_call: TRBV20-1; d_call: -; clone_size: few; cdr3_nt: TGCAGTGCTAGTCTCCGGGGGCGCGAATACGAGCAGTACTTC; cdr3_aa: CSASLRGREYEQYF
j_call: TRBJ2-2; v_call: TRBV5-1; d_call: TRBD2; clone_size: -; cdr3_nt: TGCGCCAGCAGCTGGGCGACTAGCGGACTTAACACCGGGGAGCTGTTTTTT; cdr3_aa: CASSWATSGLNTGELFF
j_call: TRBJ1-5; v_call: TRBV6-1; d_call: -; clone_size: -; cdr3_nt: TGTGCCAGCAGTGTACAGGGTCCGGGAGTTAGCAATCAGCCCCAGCATTTT; cdr3_aa: CASSVQGPGVSNQPQHF
j_call: TRBJ2-1; v_call: TRBV4-3; d_call: -; clone_size: few; cdr3_nt: TGCGCCAGCAGCCAAGATTCGCCCCCTCTGGGCCATGAGCAGTTCTTC; cdr3_aa: CASSQDSPPLGHEQFF
j_call: TRBJ1-1; v_call: TRBV7-2; d_call: -; clone_size: -; cdr3_nt: TGTGCCAGCAGCTTAAGCTGGTCGAACACTGAAGCTTTCTTT; cdr3_aa: CASSLSWSNTEAFF
j_call: TRBJ2-1; v_call: TRBV24-1; d_call: -; clone_size: few; cdr3_nt: TGTGCCACCAGTGATTGGGGGATTTCCAATGAGCAGTTCTTC; cdr3_aa: CATSDWGISNEQFF
j_call: TRBJ2-5; v_call: TRBV14; d_call: TRBD2; clone_size: -; cdr3_nt: TGTGCCAGCAGCCAAGTTCCTAGCGGGGTAAAGGAGACCCAGTACTTC; cdr3_aa: CASSQVPSGVKETQYF
j_call: TRBJ1-6; v_call: TRBV6-6; d_call: -; clone_size: many; cdr3_nt: TGTGCCAGCAGTTATTTGAGGGTGTCAGGGAATAATTCACCCCTCCACTTT; cdr3_aa: CASSYLRVSGNNSPLHF
j_call: TRBJ2-3; v_call: TRBV25-1; d_call: -; clone_size: many; cdr3_nt: TGTGCCAGCAGGGAGGCGGGGGCCAACACAGATACGCAGTATTTT; cdr3_aa: CASREAGANTDTQYF
j_call: TRBJ2-3; v_call: TRBV5-6; d_call: -; clone_size: -; cdr3_nt: TGTGCCAGCAGCAATCTTATAACAGATACGCAGTATTTT; cdr3_aa: CASSNLITDTQYF
j_call: TRBJ1-6; v_call: TRBV28; d_call: TRBD1; clone_size: -; cdr3_nt: TGTGCCAGCAGTCTTCGCTGGACAGGGGGTAATTCACCCCTCCACTTT; cdr3_aa: CASSLRWTGGNSPLHF
j_call: TRBJ2-2; v_call: TRBV27; d_call: TRBD2; clone_size: many; cdr3_nt: TGTGCCAGCAGCACTAGCGGGTACACCGGGGAGCTGTTTTTT; cdr3_aa: CASSTSGYTGELFF
j_call: TRBJ2-5; v_call: TRBV12-3/TRBV12-4; d_call: -; clone_size: -; cdr3_nt: TGTGCCAGCAGTTTAGTGCCCGGGGAGGAGACCCAGTACTTC; cdr3_aa: CASSLVPGEETQYF
j_call: TRBJ2-7; v_call: TRBV11-2; d_call: -; clone_size: -; cdr3_nt: TGTGCCAGCAGCTTATTTCGCCAGGGCTTGTCGAACGAGCAGTACTTC; cdr3_aa: CASSLFRQGLSNEQYF
j_call: TRBJ1-1; v_call: TRBV13; d_call: TRBD1; clone_size: few; cdr3_nt: TGTGCCAGCAGCTCCCGGACAGGGATGGTAACTGAAGCTTTCTTT; cdr3_aa: CASSSRTGMVTEAFF
j_call: TRBJ2-3; v_call: TRBV30; d_call: TRBD1; clone_size: -; cdr3_nt: TGTGCCTGGAGTGGTGAGACAGGGAAATCCTACGAGCAGTACTTT; cdr3_aa: CAWSGETGKSYEQYF